These T cell receptor beta chains were read from a single sample in a study of T cells in Graves' hyperthyroidism and ophthalmopathy. TCRdb re-called the multiplex PCR reads with MiXCR, one entry per CDR3 protein. The profile covers roughly 420,000 distinct CDR3 sequences, with about an eighth appearing a single time and 5.3% taken by the ten largest. The source material was blood. These receptors all come from a woman aged 18-35 years with Graves' hyperthyroidism. The CDR3 runs from the conserved cysteine through the conserved F or W. A D gene is named only where the DNA matches it firmly. Clone size appears in some rows only: once, few, many, or a class for an expanded clone.

D gene	V gene	J gene	clone size	CDR3 protein	CDR3 DNA
-	TRBV20-1	TRBJ2-1	many	CSAPKGGSSYNEQFF	TGCAGTGCACCGAAGGGGGGGAGCTCCTACAATGAGCAGTTCTTC
TRBD2	TRBV10-2	TRBJ2-3	few	CASSEGLAERDTQYF	TGCGCCAGCAGTGAGGGACTAGCGGAACGAGACACGCAGTATTTT
-	TRBV2	TRBJ2-5	many	CASTTRDPQYF	TGTGCCAGCACGACCCGGGACCCCCAGTACTTC
TRBD2	TRBV28	TRBJ2-3	many	CASSLLARTSTDTQYF	TGTGCCAGCAGTCTACTAGCGAGGACTAGCACAGATACGCAGTATTTT
TRBD1	TRBV11-2	TRBJ2-7	-	CASSPSTGVYEQYF	TGTGCCAGCAGCCCTTCGACAGGGGTCTACGAGCAGTACTTC
-	TRBV27	TRBJ1-6	many	CASRVSRGTGNSPLHF	TGTGCCAGCAGAGTCTCCAGGGGAACTGGTAATTCACCCCTCCACTTT
-	TRBV7-2	TRBJ2-2	many	CASSRDTGELFF	TGTGCCAGTAGTAGAGACACCGGGGAGCTGTTTTTT
-	TRBV7-8	TRBJ1-5	many	CASSPGQSSNQPQHF	TGTGCCAGCAGCCCAGGACAGTCTAGCAATCAGCCCCAGCATTTT
-	TRBV20-1	TRBJ2-7	-	CSARDTSAPSLYEQYF	TGCAGTGCTAGAGATACGTCTGCACCTAGTCTCTACGAGCAGTACTTC
-	TRBV28	TRBJ2-7	many	CASIGASGSYEQYF	TGTGCCAGCATCGGGGCCTCCGGCTCCTACGAGCAGTACTTC
-	TRBV28	TRBJ2-6	many	CASSTTPTASGANVLTF	TGTGCCAGCAGTACGACCCCGACCGCCTCTGGGGCCAACGTCCTGACTTTC
-	TRBV5-6	TRBJ1-6	many	CASSLRGSGRSRLTLHF	TGTGCCAGCAGCTTGAGAGGTTCGGGACGGAGTCGGTTGACCCTCCACTTT